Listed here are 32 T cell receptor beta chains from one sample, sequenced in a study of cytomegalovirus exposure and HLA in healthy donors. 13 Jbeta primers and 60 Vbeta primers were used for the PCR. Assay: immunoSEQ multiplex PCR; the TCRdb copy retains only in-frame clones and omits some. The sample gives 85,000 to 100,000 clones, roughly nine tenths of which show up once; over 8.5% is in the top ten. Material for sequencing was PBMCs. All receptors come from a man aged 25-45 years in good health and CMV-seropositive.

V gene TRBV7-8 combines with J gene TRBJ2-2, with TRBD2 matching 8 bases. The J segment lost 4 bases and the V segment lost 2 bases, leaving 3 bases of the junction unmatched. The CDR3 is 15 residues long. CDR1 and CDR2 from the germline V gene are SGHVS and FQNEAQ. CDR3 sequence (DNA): TGTGCCAGCAGCTTACTAGCGGGTACCACCGGGGAGCTGTTTTTT. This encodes CASSLLAGTTGELFF.

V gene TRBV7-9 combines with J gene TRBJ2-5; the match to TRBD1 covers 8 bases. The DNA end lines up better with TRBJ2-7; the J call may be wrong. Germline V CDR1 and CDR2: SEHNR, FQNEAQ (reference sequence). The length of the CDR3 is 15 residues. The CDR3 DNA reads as TGTGCCAGCAGCTCTTGGACAGGGAGCTCCTACGAGCAGTACTTC. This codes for CASSSWTGSSYEQYF.

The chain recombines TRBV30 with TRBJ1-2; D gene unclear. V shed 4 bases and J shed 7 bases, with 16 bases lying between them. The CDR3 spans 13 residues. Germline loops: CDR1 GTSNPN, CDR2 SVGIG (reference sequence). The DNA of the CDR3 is TGTGCCTGGACCCCCTCAGAGGCGGCTGGCTACACCTTC. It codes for CAWTPSEAAGYTF.

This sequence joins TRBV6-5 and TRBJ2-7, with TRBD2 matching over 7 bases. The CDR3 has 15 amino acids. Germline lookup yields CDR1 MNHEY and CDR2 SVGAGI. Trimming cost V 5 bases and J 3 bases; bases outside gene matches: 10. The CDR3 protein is CASSLDQRGLYEQYF. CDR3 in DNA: TGTGCCAGCAGTCTGGACCAGCGGGGACTCTACGAGCAGTACTTC.

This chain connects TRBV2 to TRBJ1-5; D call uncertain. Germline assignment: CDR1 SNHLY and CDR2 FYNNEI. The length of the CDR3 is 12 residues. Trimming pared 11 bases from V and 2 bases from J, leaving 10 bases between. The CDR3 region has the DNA TGTGCCTCGGGGTGGGGCAATCAGCCCCAGCATTTT. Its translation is CASGWGNQPQHF.

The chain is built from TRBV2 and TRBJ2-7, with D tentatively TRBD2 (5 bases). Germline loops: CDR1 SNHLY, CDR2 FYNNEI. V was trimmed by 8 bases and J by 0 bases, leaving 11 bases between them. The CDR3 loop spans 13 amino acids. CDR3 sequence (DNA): TGTGCCAGCGAGGGCCCGAGCTCCTACGAGCAGTACTTC. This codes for CASEGPSSYEQYF.

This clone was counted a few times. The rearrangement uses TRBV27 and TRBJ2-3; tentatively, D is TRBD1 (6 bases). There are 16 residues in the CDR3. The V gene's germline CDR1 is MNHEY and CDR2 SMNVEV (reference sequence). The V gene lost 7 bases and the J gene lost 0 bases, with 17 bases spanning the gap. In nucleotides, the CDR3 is TGTGCCAGCACCCCCTGGGGGCGGACTAGCACAGATACGCAGTATTTT. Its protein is CASTPWGRTSTDTQYF.

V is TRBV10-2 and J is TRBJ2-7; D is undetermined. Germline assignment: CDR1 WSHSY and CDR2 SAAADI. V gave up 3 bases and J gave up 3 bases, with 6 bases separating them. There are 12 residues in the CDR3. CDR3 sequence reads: CASSDPGYEQYF. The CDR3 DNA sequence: TGCGCCAGCAGTGACCCCGGCTACGAGCAGTACTTC.

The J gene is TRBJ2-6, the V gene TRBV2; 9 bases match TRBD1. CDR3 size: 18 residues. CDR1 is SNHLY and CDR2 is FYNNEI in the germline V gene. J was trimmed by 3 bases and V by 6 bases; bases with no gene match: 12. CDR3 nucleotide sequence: TGTGCCAGCAGGCCGGGACAGGGATCCCCGGGTGGGGCCAACGTCCTGACTTTC. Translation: CASRPGQGSPGGANVLTF.

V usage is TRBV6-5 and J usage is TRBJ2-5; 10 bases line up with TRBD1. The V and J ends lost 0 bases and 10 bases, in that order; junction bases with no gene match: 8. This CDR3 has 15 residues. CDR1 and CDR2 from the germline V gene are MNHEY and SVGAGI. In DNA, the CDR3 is TGTGCCAGCAGTTACTCGGCGGGACAGGGGATCGGCCAGTACTTC. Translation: CASSYSAGQGIGQYF.

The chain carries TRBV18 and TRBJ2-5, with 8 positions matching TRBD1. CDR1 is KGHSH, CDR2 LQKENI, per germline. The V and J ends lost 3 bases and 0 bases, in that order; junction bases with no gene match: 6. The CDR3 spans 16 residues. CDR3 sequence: CASSPDGQGHQETQYF. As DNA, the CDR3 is TGTGCCAGCTCACCGGACGGACAGGGACACCAAGAGACCCAGTACTTC.

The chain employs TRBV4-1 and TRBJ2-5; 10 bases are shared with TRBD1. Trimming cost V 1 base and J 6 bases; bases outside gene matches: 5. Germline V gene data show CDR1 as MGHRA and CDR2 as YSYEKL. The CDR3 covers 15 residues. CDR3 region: CASSQGQGAIKTQYF. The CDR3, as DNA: TGCGCCAGCAGCCAAGGACAGGGGGCGATAAAGACCCAGTACTTC.

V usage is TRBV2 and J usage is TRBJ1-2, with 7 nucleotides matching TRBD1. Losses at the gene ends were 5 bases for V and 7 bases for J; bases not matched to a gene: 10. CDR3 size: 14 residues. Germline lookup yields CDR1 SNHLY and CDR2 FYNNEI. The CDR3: CASSLDREVGGYTF. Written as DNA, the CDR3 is TGTGCCAGCAGTCTTGACAGGGAGGTCGGTGGCTACACCTTC.

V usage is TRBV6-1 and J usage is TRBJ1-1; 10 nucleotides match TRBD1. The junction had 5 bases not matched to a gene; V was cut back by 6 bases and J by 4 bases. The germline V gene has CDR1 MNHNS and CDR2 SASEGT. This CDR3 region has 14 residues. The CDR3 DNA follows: TGTGCCAGCAGGCTAAGGACAGGGGGCACTGAAGCTTTCTTT. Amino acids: CASRLRTGGTEAFF.

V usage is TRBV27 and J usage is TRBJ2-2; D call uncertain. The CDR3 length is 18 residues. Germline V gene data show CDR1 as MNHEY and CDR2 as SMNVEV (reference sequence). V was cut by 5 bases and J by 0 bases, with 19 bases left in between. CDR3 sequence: CASSPTLDKIANTGELFF. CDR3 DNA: TGTGCCAGCAGTCCAACCTTAGACAAGATAGCGAACACCGGGGAGCTGTTTTTT.

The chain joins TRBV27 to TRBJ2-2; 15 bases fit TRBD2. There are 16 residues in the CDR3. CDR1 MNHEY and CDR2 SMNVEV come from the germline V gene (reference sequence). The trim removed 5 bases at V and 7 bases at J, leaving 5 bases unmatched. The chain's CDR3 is CASSAGTSGRFGELFF. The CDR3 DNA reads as TGTGCCAGCAGTGCCGGGACTAGCGGGAGGTTCGGGGAGCTGTTTTTT.

DNA for the CDR3: TGTGCCAGCAGTTTCGGCGGGACCGTGCAAGAGACCCAGTACTTC. Residues: CASSFGGTVQETQYF. V and J are TRBV28 and TRBJ2-5; the D gene is possibly TRBD2 (6 bases). The CDR3 runs to 15 residues. In germline, CDR1 is MDHEN, CDR2 SYDVKM. Trimming took off 3 bases at V and 2 bases at J, with 13 bases between the two ends.

CDR3 in DNA: TGTGCCAGCAGCTTTCGGCTAGCGGCAGATAATGAGCAGTTCTTC. Translation: CASSFRLAADNEQFF. The rearrangement links TRBV5-4 to TRBJ2-1, with 7 bases lining up with TRBD2. The V gene end was trimmed by 2 bases and the J gene end by 7 bases; junction bases not matched to a gene: 9. CDR1 and CDR2 (germline): SGHNT, YYREEE (reference sequence). The CDR3 extends over 15 amino acids.

In nucleotides, the CDR3 is TGTGCCAGCATTTGGCAGGGGGGTCAACAGCCCCAGCATTTT. The encoded protein is CASIWQGGQQPQHF. The gene calls are TRBV6-4 and TRBJ1-5; 7 bases match TRBD1. The trim removed 7 bases at V and 7 bases at J, leaving 10 bases unmatched. CDR1 is MRHNA, CDR2 SNTAGT, per germline. CDR3 length equals 14 residues.

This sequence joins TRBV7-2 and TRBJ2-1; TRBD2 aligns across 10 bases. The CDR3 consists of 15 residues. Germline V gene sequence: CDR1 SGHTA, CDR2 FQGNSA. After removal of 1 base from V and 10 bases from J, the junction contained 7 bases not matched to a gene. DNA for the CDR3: TGTGCCAGCAGCTTAGGGTTAGCGGGAGGAAACGAGCAGTTCTTC. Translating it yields CASSLGLAGGNEQFF.

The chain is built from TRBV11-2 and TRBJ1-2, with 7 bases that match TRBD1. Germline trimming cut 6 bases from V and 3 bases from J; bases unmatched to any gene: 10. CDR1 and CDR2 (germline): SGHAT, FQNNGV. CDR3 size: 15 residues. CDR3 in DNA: TGTGCCAGCAGACCTCTCAGGGGGGTGCACTATGGCTACACCTTC. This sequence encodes CASRPLRGVHYGYTF.

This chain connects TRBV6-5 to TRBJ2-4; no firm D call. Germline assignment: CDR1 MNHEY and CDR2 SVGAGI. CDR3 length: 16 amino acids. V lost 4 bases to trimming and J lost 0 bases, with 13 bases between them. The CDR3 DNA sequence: TGTGCCAGCAGTTCCCCTTTCCAACTAGCCAAAAACATTCAGTACTTC. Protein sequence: CASSSPFQLAKNIQYF.

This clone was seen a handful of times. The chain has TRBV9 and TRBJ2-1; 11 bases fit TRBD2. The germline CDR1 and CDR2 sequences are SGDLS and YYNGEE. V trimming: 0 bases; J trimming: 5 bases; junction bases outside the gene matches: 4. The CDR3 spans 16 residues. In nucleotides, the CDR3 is TGTGCCAGCAGCGTAGAACCGGGACTAGCGGACAATGAGCAGTTCTTC. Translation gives CASSVEPGLADNEQFF.

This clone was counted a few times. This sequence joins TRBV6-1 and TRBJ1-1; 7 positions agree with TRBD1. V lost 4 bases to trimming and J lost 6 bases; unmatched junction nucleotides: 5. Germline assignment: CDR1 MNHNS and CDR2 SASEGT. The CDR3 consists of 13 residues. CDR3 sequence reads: CASSVDRDAEAFF. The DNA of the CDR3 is TGTGCCAGCAGTGTCGACAGGGACGCTGAAGCTTTCTTT.

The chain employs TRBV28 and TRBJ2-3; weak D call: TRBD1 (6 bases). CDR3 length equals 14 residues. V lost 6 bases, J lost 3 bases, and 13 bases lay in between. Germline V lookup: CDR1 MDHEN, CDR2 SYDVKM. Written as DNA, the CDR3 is TGTGCCAGCAGCCCTGAGACAGGTACAGATACGCAGTATTTT. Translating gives CASSPETGTDTQYF.

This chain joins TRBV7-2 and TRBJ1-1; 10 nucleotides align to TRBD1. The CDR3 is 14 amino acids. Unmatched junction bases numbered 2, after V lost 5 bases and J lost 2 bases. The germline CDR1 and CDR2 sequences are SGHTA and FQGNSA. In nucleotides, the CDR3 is TGTGCCAGCAGCGGGGACAGGGGCAACACTGAAGCTTTCTTT. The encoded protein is CASSGDRGNTEAFF.

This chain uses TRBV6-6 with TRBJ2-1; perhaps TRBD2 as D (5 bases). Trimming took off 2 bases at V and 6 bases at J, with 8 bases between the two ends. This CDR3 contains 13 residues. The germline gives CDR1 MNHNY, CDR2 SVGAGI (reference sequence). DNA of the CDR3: TGTGCCAGCAGTTACCGGGGATTCAATGAGCAGTTCTTC. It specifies CASSYRGFNEQFF.

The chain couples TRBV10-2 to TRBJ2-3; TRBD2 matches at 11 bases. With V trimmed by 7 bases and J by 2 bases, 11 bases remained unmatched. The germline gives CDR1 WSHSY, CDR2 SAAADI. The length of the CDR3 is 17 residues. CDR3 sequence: CASTSSGTSGSTDTQYF. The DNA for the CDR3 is TGCGCCAGCACTTCATCCGGGACTAGCGGCTCCACAGATACGCAGTATTTT.

In DNA, the CDR3 is TGCGCCAGCAGTGGCGCCCGGGACAGGGGCCAAGAGACCCAGTACTTC. Protein sequence: CASSGARDRGQETQYF. This chain links TRBV10-2 with TRBJ2-5; 10 nucleotides agree with TRBD1. CDR1 is WSHSY and CDR2 is SAAADI in the germline V gene. V was pared by 4 bases and J by 1 base, with 6 bases of the junction left unmatched. The CDR3 is 16 amino acids.

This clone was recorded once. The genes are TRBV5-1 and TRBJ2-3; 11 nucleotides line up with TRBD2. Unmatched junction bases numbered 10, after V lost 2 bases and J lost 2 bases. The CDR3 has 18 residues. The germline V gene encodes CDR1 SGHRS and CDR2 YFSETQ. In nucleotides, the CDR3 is TGCGCCAGCAGCTTCTGGGGCCTAGCGGGAGGTGTCACAGATACGCAGTATTTT. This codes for CASSFWGLAGGVTDTQYF.

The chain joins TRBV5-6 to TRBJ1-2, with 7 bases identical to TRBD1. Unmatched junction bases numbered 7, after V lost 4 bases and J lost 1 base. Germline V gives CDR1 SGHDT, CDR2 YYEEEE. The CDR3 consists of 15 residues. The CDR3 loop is CASSGRQGFNYGYTF. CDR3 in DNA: TGTGCCAGCAGCGGCAGACAGGGTTTTAACTATGGCTACACCTTC. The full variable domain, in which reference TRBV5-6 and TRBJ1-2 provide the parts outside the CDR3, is DAGVTQSPTHLIKTRGQQVTLRCSPKSGHDTVSWYQQALGQGPQFIFQYYEEEERQRGNFPDRFSGHQFPNYSSELNVNALLLGDSALYLCASSGRQGFNYGYTFGSGTRLTVV.

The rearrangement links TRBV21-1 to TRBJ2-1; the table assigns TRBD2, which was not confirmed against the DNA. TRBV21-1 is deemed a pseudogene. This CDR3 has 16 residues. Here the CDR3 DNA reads TGTGCCAGCAGCAATTCTAGCGGGACCCTGGAGGATGAGCAGTTCTTC. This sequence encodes CASSNSSGTLEDEQFF.